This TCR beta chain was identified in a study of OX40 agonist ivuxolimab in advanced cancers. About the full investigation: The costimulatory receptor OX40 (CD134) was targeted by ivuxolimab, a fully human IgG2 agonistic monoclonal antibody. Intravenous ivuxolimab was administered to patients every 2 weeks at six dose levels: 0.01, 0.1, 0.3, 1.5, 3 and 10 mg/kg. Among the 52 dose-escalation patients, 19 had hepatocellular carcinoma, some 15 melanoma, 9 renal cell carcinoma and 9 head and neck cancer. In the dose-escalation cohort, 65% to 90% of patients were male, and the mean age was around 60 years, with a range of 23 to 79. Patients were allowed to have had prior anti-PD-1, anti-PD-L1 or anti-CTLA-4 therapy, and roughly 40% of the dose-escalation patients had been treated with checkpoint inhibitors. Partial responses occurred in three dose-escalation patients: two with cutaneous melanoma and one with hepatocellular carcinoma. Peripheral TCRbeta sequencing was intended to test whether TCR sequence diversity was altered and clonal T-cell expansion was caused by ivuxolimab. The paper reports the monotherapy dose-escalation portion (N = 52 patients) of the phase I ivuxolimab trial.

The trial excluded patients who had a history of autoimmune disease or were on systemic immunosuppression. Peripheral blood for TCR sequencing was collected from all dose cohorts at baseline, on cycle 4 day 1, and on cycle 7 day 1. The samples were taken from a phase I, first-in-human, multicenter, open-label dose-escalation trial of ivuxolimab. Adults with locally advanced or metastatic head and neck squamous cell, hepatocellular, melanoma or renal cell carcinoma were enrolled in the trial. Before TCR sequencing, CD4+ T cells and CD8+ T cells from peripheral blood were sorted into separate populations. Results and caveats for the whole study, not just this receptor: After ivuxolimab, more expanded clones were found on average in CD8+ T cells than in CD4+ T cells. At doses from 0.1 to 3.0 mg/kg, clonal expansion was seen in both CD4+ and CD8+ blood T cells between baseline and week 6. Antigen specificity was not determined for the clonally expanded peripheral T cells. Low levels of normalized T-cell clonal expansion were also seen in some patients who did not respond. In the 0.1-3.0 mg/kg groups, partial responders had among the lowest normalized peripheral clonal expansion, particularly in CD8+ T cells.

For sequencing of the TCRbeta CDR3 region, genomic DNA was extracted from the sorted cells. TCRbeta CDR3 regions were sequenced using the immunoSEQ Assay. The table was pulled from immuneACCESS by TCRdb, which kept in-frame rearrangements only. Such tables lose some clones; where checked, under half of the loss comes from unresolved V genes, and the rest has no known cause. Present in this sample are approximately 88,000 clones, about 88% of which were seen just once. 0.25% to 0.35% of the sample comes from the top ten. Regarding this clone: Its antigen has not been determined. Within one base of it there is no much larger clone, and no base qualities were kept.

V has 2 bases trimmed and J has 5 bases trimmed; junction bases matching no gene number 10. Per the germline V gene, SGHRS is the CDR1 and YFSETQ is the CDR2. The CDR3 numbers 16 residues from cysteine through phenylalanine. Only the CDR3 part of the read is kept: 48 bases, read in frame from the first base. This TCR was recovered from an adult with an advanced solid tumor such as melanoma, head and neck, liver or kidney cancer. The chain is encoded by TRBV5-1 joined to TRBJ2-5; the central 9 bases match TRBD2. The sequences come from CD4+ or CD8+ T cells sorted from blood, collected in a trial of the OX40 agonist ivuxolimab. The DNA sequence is TGCGCCAGCAGCTTTAGTAGCGGGGGACTCGGGGAGACCCAGTACTTC. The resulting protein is CASSFSSGGLGETQYF.